This record looks at one T cell receptor (beta chain) sequence and its context. Generated by immunoSEQ multiplex PCR, the TCRdb table keeps only in-frame clones and is missing some. The sample contains about 2.2 million clones, 93% of which appear only once. V was pared by 3 bases and J by 2 bases, with 19 bases between. Germline lookup yields CDR1 LNHDA and CDR2 SQIVND (reference sequence). CDR3 length: 17 residues. These data come from a study of shared clonotypes between healthy human individuals. Cells designated naive CD8 were CD45RO-negative and were positively selected for CCR7, with terminally differentiated effector memory CD45RA+ cells excluded.

The clonotype was recovered from a man between 18 and 35 years old in good health. Some clones in this sample may be carry-over from other donors' samples. The chain joins TRBV19 to TRBJ1-2, with a tentative D call TRBD1 (6 bases). The sequencing input was naive CD8+ T cells from PBMCs. The CDR3: CASSMRGAPAINYGYTF. As DNA, the CDR3 is TGTGCCAGTAGTATGCGGGGGGCCCCGGCAATCAACTATGGCTACACCTTC.